What follows are 15 T cell receptor beta chains derived from one specimen sequenced in a study of post-analysis software for immune sequencing data. Broader study findings: A handful of TRBV segments appeared more often in patients than in controls, and TRBV5-6, TRBV5-1 and TRBV20-1 were among these.

TCR beta libraries were prepared from cDNA with unique molecular identifiers. TCRdb processed the PCR reads anew with MiXCR; each CDR3 protein has one entry. The sample contains 800,000 to 950,000 distinct CDR3 sequences, under 70% of which appear only once. These receptors have no identified antigens. The material sequenced was blood. Source of these receptors: a girl aged 10-17 years with multiple sclerosis.

The genes are TRBV3-1 and TRBJ2-3, with TRBD2 matching 9 bases. CDR3 length: 14 amino acids. The germline V gene encodes CDR1 LGHDT and CDR2 YNNKEL (reference sequence). Trimming at V came to 1 base and at J to 5 bases, leaving 1 base not matched to a gene. As DNA, the CDR3 is TGTGCCAGCAGCCAAGTTAGCGGGGGAGATACGCAGTATTTT. It yields the protein CASSQVSGGDTQYF.

DNA for the CDR3: TGTGCCAGCAGGATCCCAGGAGCATCTGAAGCTTTCTTT. Residues: CASRIPGASEAFF. This chain connects TRBV7-9 to TRBJ1-1; D is ambiguous. The germline CDR1 and CDR2 sequences are SEHNR and FQNEAQ (reference sequence). The CDR3 has 13 amino acids. V lost 6 bases to trimming and J lost 6 bases, with 14 bases between them.

Only a few counts were recorded for this clonotype. V gene TRBV5-1 combines with J gene TRBJ2-1; 9 bases line up with TRBD2. This CDR3 is built from 16 residues. Per germline, CDR1 SGHRS and CDR2 YFSETQ. V was clipped by 1 base and J by 6 bases; unmatched bases: 8. The CDR3: CASSLTGRGGFNEQFF. The CDR3 DNA reads TGCGCCAGCAGCTTGACGGGGCGGGGGGGCTTCAATGAGCAGTTCTTC.

V usage is TRBV6-5 and J usage is TRBJ1-2, with D possibly matching TRBD1 (5 bases). Germline V gene sequence: CDR1 MNHEY, CDR2 SVGAGI. CDR3 size: 12 residues. V was shortened by 7 bases and J by 7 bases, with 13 bases between the two germline ends. CDR3 DNA: TGTGCCAGCACACATTCCAGGGCTGGCTACACCTTC. It specifies CASTHSRAGYTF.

This clonotype was observed a single time. This chain uses TRBV5-1 with TRBJ2-7; perhaps D is TRBD1 or TRBD2 (5 bases each). The better agreement between TRBJ2-5 and the DNA end casts doubt on the J call. The germline V gene has CDR1 SGHRS and CDR2 YFSETQ. The length of the CDR3 is 14 residues. The CDR3 region has the DNA TGCGCCAGCAGCCTGGGGGATAATCAAGAGACCCAGTACTTC. Translating it yields CASSLGDNQETQYF.

The chain links TRBV2 to TRBJ1-6; 11 bases are shared with TRBD1. Per the germline V gene, CDR1 is SNHLY and CDR2 is FYNNEI. There are 15 residues in the CDR3. V lost 8 bases and J lost 5; bases outside the gene matches: 5. The CDR3 nucleotides read TGTGCCAGCCGCGGACAGGGGGCGAATAATTCACCCCTCCACTTT. This sequence encodes CASRGQGANNSPLHF.

Concerning this clonotype: A read error may produce the germline difference seen at one junction end. The chain carries TRBV12-3 or TRBV12-4 and TRBJ2-7, with 7 bases aligning to TRBD2. This CDR3 is 15 amino acids long. The CDR3 region is CASSFSGGSSNEQYF. CDR3 nucleotide sequence: TGTGCCAGCAGTTTCAGTGGCGGGAGCTCCAACGAGCAGTACTTC.

This clonotype was found once. V is TRBV5-1 and J is TRBJ2-5; TRBD2 matches at 14 bases. The DNA end is more similar to TRBJ2-7, so the J call may be wrong. CDR3 length: 17 amino acids. Germline loops: CDR1 SGHRS, CDR2 YFSETQ. The CDR3 DNA is TGCGCCAGCAGCTTGGCCAGTACGGGACTAGCGGGAGACGAGCAGTACTTC. This translates into CASSLASTGLAGDEQYF.

The chain recombines TRBV5-1 with TRBJ2-3; D might be TRBD1 (6 bases). Trimming shortened V by 3 bases and J by 3 bases, and 8 bases separated the two germline ends. Germline CDR1 and CDR2: SGHRS and YFSETQ. This CDR3 has 13 residues. The CDR3 reads CASSSGQTDTQYF. CDR3 nucleotides: TGCGCCAGCAGCTCCGGACAGACAGATACGCAGTATTTT. The full variable domain, with the rest looked up from reference TRBV5-1 and TRBJ2-3, is KAGVTQTPRYLIKTRGQQVTLSCSPISGHRSVSWYQQTPGQGLQFLFEYFSETQRNKGNFPGRFSGRQFSNSRSEMNVSTLELGDSALYLCASSSGQTDTQYFGPGTRLTVL.

The rearrangement joins TRBV6-5 to TRBJ2-4, with 10 bases identical to TRBD2. Germline CDR1 reads MNHEY; CDR2 reads SVGAGI. Losses at the gene ends were 2 bases for V and 1 base for J; bases not matched to a gene: 5. The length of the CDR3 is 17 residues. CDR3 amino acids: CASSYGGSGRAKNIQYF. The CDR3 DNA follows: TGTGCCAGCAGTTACGGGGGTAGCGGGAGGGCCAAAAACATTCAGTACTTC.

The chain recombines TRBV20-1 with TRBJ2-1, with D possibly being TRBD2 (6 bases). Germline CDR1 DFQATT, CDR2 SNEGSKA (reference sequence). This CDR3 is built from 15 residues. V gave up 0 bases and J gave up 2 bases, with 11 bases separating them. The CDR3 spells CSARDPGAAYNEQFF. As DNA, the CDR3 is TGCAGTGCTAGAGATCCGGGAGCGGCCTACAATGAGCAGTTCTTC.

This clonotype was counted between two and nine times. The chain couples TRBV6-5 to TRBJ2-1; maybe TRBD2 (5 bases). Germline V gives CDR1 MNHEY, CDR2 SVGAGI. V lost 4 bases, J lost 0 bases, and 19 bases lay in between. The CDR3 totals 18 residues. The CDR3 loop is CASSSIHSGSSSYNEQFF. The CDR3 DNA is TGTGCCAGCAGTTCCATCCATAGTGGGAGTAGCTCCTACAATGAGCAGTTCTTC.

This chain joins TRBV12-3 or TRBV12-4 and TRBJ2-3; possible D gene TRBD2, 6 bases. The CDR3 has 14 residues. The V and J ends lost 5 bases and 1 base respectively, with 10 bases between them. CDR3 region: CASSTSWGTDTQYF. The CDR3 DNA is TGTGCCAGCAGTACTAGCTGGGGCACAGATACGCAGTATTTT.

This clonotype was found a few times. V gene TRBV24-1 combines with J gene TRBJ1-1, with D possibly TRBD1 on 6 matching bases. CDR1 is KGHDR and CDR2 is SFDVKD in the germline V gene. The V end was cut by 3 bases, the J end by 5 bases, with 6 bases between. CDR3 size: 12 residues. CDR3 loop: CATSDRGTEAFF. The CDR3 DNA sequence: TGTGCCACCAGTGATAGGGGGACTGAAGCTTTCTTT.

This clonotype came up a few times. The rearrangement links TRBV7-3 to TRBJ1-2; D not resolved. Germline V lookup: CDR1 SGHTA, CDR2 FQGTGA. With 5 bases removed from V and 4 bases from J, the gap between germline ends came to 17 bases. This CDR3 has 15 amino acids. CDR3 sequence reads: CASSPSVQAGYGYTF. Here the CDR3 DNA reads TGTGCCAGCAGCCCGTCCGTGCAAGCCGGCTATGGCTACACCTTC.